These 12 T cell receptor beta chains share one sample of origin, sequenced in a study of post-analysis software for immune sequencing data. Regarding the study as a whole: When patients were compared with controls, roughly five TRBV segments were more frequent, TRBV5-6, TRBV5-1 and TRBV20-1 among them.

Unique molecular identifiers were carried by the TCR beta cDNA libraries. TCRdb used MiXCR to reprocess the PCR reads, holding one entry per CDR3 protein. The sample consists of about 760,000 distinct CDR3 sequences, around 27% of them appearing once. Their antigen targets remain unknown. The sequencing input was blood. These receptor sequences come from a girl aged 10-17 years with multiple sclerosis.

This clonotype was counted a few times. This rearrangement joins TRBV2 to TRBJ2-1; 10 bases line up with TRBD1. This CDR3 has 15 residues. Germline CDR1 and CDR2: SNHLY and FYNNEI. Losses at the gene ends were 6 bases for V and 5 bases for J; bases not matched to a gene: 7. CDR3 loop: CASRAGTGENNEQFF. The CDR3 bases are TGTGCCAGCAGGGCCGGGACAGGGGAGAACAATGAGCAGTTCTTC.

The chain recombines TRBV12-3 or TRBV12-4 with TRBJ1-4, with a tentative D call TRBD1 (5 bases). The V and J ends lost 5 bases and 7 bases respectively, with 17 bases between them. This CDR3 has 15 amino acids. The CDR3 protein is CASSDMTTRGEKLFF. CDR3 bases: TGTGCCAGCAGTGACATGACGACGAGGGGTGAAAAACTGTTTTTT.

The rearrangement uses TRBV28 and TRBJ1-1; no reliable D call. Germline values: CDR1 MDHEN, CDR2 SYDVKM. The CDR3 length is 11 residues. V was trimmed by 8 bases and J by 4 bases, leaving 8 bases between them. The CDR3 loop reads CASYYLTEAFF. Written as DNA, the CDR3 is TGTGCCAGCTATTATCTCACTGAAGCTTTCTTT. The full variable domain, with the rest looked up from reference TRBV28 and TRBJ1-1, is DVKVTQSSRYLVKRTGEKVFLECVQDMDHENMFWYRQDPGLGLRLIYFSYDVKMKEKGDIPEGYSVSREKKERFSLILESASTNQTSMYLCASYYLTEAFFGQGTRLTVV.

The chain couples TRBV15 to TRBJ2-1, with 13 bases that match TRBD2. Germline lookup yields CDR1 LNHNV and CDR2 YYDKDF (reference sequence). The CDR3 spans 16 residues. V gave up 9 bases and J gave up 8 bases; unmatched junction bases: 13. Here the CDR3 DNA reads TGTGCCACGGGGTTCGGGACTAGCGGGAATAGGGATGAGCAGTTCTTC. Its translation is CATGFGTSGNRDEQFF.

The V gene is TRBV3-1, the J gene TRBJ2-5; no reliable D call. CDR3 length: 13 amino acids. Germline CDR1 is LGHDT and CDR2 is YNNKEL (reference sequence). V was clipped by 6 bases and J by 5 bases, with 13 bases between them. CDR3 sequence reads: CASSSHAGETQYF. In DNA, the CDR3 is TGTGCCAGCAGTTCTCATGCTGGGGAGACCCAGTACTTC.

V usage is TRBV6-5 and J usage is TRBJ1-2, with D unclear. V gave up 6 bases and J gave up 1 base, with 18 bases separating them. The germline CDR1 and CDR2 sequences are MNHEY and SVGAGI. The CDR3 spans 16 residues. Here the CDR3 DNA reads TGTGCCAGCAGACCCAGGAGGCGGACTCTTAACTATGGCTACACCTTC. Its protein product is CASRPRRRTLNYGYTF.

The chain combines TRBV2 with TRBJ1-4, with unresolved D. This CDR3 has 10 amino acids. The germline CDR1 and CDR2 sequences are SNHLY and FYNNEI. The V end lost 10 bases, the J end lost 7 bases, and 7 bases lay between the germline ends. The CDR3 spells CATVGEKLFF. The CDR3, as DNA: TGTGCCACCGTCGGTGAAAAACTGTTTTTT.

The chain is built from TRBV21-1 and TRBJ2-7; the table's TRBD2 call for D was not verified on the DNA. TRBV21-1 is a pseudogene locus. There are 15 residues in the CDR3. CDR3 loop: CASSRTEGWSYEQYF. The CDR3 nucleotides are TGTGCCAGCAGCAGGACTGAGGGTTGGTCCTACGAGCAGTACTTC.

The rearrangement joins TRBV3-1 to TRBJ1-1, with a possible D match to TRBD1 (6 bases). Between the trimmed V and J ends, which lost 4 bases and 4 bases, there was a span of 13 bases. Germline V lookup: CDR1 LGHDT, CDR2 YNNKEL (reference sequence). The CDR3 covers 14 residues. The CDR3, as DNA: TGTGCCAGCAGCCGCGGGGACAAAGGCACTGAAGCTTTCTTT. This codes for CASSRGDKGTEAFF. Combining the CDR3 with reference TRBV3-1 and TRBJ1-1 gives the whole variable domain DTAVSQTPKYLVTQMGNDKSIKCEQNLGHDTMYWYKQDSKKFLKIMFSYNNKELIINETVPNRFSPKSPDKAHLNLHINSLELGDSAVYFCASSRGDKGTEAFFGQGTRLTVV.

The gene calls are TRBV3-1 and TRBJ2-1; D may be TRBD2 (6 bases). The CDR3 has 15 amino acids. In germline, CDR1 is LGHDT, CDR2 YNNKEL (reference sequence). The V end was cut by 1 base, the J end by 7 bases, with 14 bases between. Here the CDR3 reads CASSQGAGRDNEQFF. DNA of the CDR3: TGTGCCAGCAGCCAAGGGGCGGGGCGGGATAATGAGCAGTTCTTC.

V is TRBV29-1 and J is TRBJ2-7; D is perhaps TRBD2 (6 bases). V was clipped by 3 bases and J by 4 bases, with 10 bases between them. This CDR3 is built from 12 residues. CDR1 is SQVTM, CDR2 ANQGSEA, per germline. The CDR3 DNA sequence: TGCAGCGTTGAGCGGGAAGGGTACGAGCAGTACTTC. Residues: CSVEREGYEQYF.

Only a few counts were recorded for this clonotype. The rearrangement uses TRBV5-1 and TRBJ1-2; D is undetermined. V shed 4 bases and J shed 7 bases, with 14 bases lying between them. The germline V gene encodes CDR1 SGHRS and CDR2 YFSETQ. This CDR3 comprises 13 residues. The DNA for the CDR3 is TGCGCCAGCAGCATGGCTACGCCGGGTGGCTACACCTTC. This sequence encodes CASSMATPGGYTF.